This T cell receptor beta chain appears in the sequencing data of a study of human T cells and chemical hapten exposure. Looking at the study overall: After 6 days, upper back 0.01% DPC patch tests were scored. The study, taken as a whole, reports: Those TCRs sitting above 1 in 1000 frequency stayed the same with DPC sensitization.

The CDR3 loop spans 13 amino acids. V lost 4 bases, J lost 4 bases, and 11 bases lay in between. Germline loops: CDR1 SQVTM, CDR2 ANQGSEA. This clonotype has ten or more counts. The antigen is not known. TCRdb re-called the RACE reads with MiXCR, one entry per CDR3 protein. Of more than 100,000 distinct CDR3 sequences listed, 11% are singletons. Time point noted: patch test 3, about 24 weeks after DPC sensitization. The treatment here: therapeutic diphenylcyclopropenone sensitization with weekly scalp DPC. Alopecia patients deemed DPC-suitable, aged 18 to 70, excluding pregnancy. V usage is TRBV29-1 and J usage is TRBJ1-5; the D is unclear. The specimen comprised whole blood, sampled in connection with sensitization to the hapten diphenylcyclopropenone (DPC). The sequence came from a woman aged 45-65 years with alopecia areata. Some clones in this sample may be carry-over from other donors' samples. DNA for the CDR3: TGCAGCGTTGTGGTAGCGGGAAATCAGCCCCAGCATTTT. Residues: CSVVVAGNQPQHF.